Shown below are 11 T cell receptor beta chains from a single sample sequenced in a study of blood T cell repertoires in COVID-19. Clones were sequenced by immunoSEQ multiplex PCR, and TCRdb holds only the in-frame ones, with some missing. The sample includes 250,000 to 350,000 clones, approximately 88% of them seen just once. Sequences were obtained from PBMCs or T cells enriched from blood (not recorded which). The receptor source for this set is a middle-aged woman who had recovered from COVID-19.

This clone was observed once. The chain combines TRBV28 with TRBJ2-2, with a possible D match to TRBD1 (6 bases). This CDR3 region has 16 residues. V dropped 5 bases and J dropped 2 bases, with 15 bases sitting between them. Germline CDR1 MDHEN, CDR2 SYDVKM. The CDR3 region is CASSGAGQPNTGELFF. For the CDR3, the DNA is TGTGCCAGCAGTGGGGCTGGACAGCCAAACACCGGGGAGCTGTTTTTT.

The chain is built from TRBV11-2 and TRBJ2-7; no reliable D call. Germline values: CDR1 SGHAT, CDR2 FQNNGV. V was clipped by 0 bases and J by 5 bases, with 11 bases between them. The CDR3 totals 14 residues. Here the CDR3 reads CASSLDYRVDEQYF. DNA for the CDR3: TGTGCCAGCAGCTTAGATTATCGGGTCGACGAGCAGTACTTC.

V is TRBV7-9 and J is TRBJ2-7; 7 bases map to TRBD1. The CDR3 extends over 15 amino acids. The junction had 7 bases not matched to a gene; V was cut back by 5 bases and J by 0 bases. Per the germline V gene, CDR1 is SEHNR and CDR2 is FQNEAQ (reference sequence). CDR3 sequence (DNA): TGTGCCAGCAGCCTAGAGGGGGCGGGCTCCTACGAGCAGTACTTC. Its translation: CASSLEGAGSYEQYF.

The gene calls are TRBV7-2 and TRBJ1-4, with a weak D call TRBD1 (5 bases). The CDR3 contains 14 residues. Germline CDR1 is SGHTA and CDR2 is FQGNSA. Between the trimmed V and J ends, which lost 7 bases and 3 bases, there was a span of 12 bases. CDR3: CASKNSGANEKLFF. CDR3 nucleotides: TGTGCCAGCAAAAACTCGGGGGCTAATGAAAAACTGTTTTTT.

This rearrangement joins TRBV19 to TRBJ2-3; D perhaps matches TRBD1 (6 bases). V was trimmed by 3 bases and J by 5 bases, leaving 12 bases between them. The CDR3 consists of 14 residues. Germline assignment: CDR1 LNHDA and CDR2 SQIVND (reference sequence). CDR3 residues: CASSISGGVDTQYF. Written as DNA, the CDR3 is TGTGCCAGTAGTATTTCTGGGGGCGTAGATACGCAGTATTTT.

Details on this clone: The identical CDR3 is also encoded by other nucleotide sequences in the sample. The chain recombines TRBV25-1 with TRBJ2-7; a weak D match, TRBD2 (6 bases). Trimming took off 0 bases at V and 4 bases at J, with 7 bases between the two ends. The V gene's germline CDR1 is MGHDK and CDR2 SYGVNS. The length of the CDR3 is 13 residues. The CDR3 sequence: CASSEYGGYEQYF. The CDR3 DNA is TGTGCCAGCAGTGAATACGGGGGATACGAGCAGTACTTC.

The gene calls are TRBV18 and TRBJ1-5, with TRBD1 identical over 9 bases. The CDR3 is 14 residues long. V lost 1 base to trimming and J lost 5 bases; unmatched junction nucleotides: 0. Germline V gene data show CDR1 as KGHSH and CDR2 as LQKENI. The CDR3 is CASSPRTGDQPQHF. The CDR3, as DNA: TGTGCCAGCTCACCACGGACAGGGGATCAGCCCCAGCATTTT.

This clone appeared once. This CDR3 reads CASSDPGTSSQETQYF. CDR3 DNA: TGCGCCAGCAGCGATCCCGGGACTAGCAGCCAAGAGACCCAGTACTTC. The rearrangement links TRBV10-2 to TRBJ2-5, with 9 bases that match TRBD2. Trimming removed 6 bases from V and 1 base from J; junction bases left unmatched: 9. The germline CDR1 and CDR2 sequences are WSHSY and SAAADI. The CDR3 spans 16 residues.

The chain combines TRBV5-1 with TRBJ2-7, with 16 bases lining up with TRBD2. J lost 0 bases, V lost 2 bases, and 2 bases had no gene match. CDR1 and CDR2 from the germline V gene are SGHRS and YFSETQ. This CDR3 is 17 amino acids long. The CDR3 is CASSFGTSGGGSYEQYF. CDR3 sequence (DNA): TGCGCCAGCAGCTTTGGGACTAGCGGGGGGGGCTCCTACGAGCAGTACTTC. Together with reference TRBV5-1 and TRBJ2-7, the CDR3 gives the full variable domain: KAGVTQTPRYLIKTRGQQVTLSCSPISGHRSVSWYQQTPGQGLQFLFEYFSETQRNKGNFPGRFSGRQFSNSRSEMNVSTLELGDSALYLCASSFGTSGGGSYEQYFGPGTRLTVT.

The chain recombines TRBV10-3 with TRBJ2-7; a weak D match, TRBD2 (6 bases). The length of the CDR3 is 15 residues. CDR1 is ENHRY and CDR2 is SYGVKD in the germline V gene. Trimming shortened V by 6 bases and J by 5 bases, and 20 bases separated the two germline ends. Here the CDR3 DNA reads TGTGCCATCAGAAATTTGGGCGGGGCCCGGGACGAGCAGTACTTC. Amino acid sequence: CAIRNLGGARDEQYF.

The CDR3 region is CASSYRDGYTF. The CDR3 DNA sequence: TGTGCCAGCAGTTACAGGGATGGCTACACCTTC. The chain couples TRBV28 to TRBJ1-2, with a tentative D call TRBD1 (6 bases). The CDR3 is 11 residues long. The germline V and J ends were trimmed by 4 bases and 6 bases, with 6 bases remaining between them. The germline V gene encodes CDR1 MDHEN and CDR2 SYDVKM.